The 5 T cell receptor beta chains listed next were all sequenced from one sample in a study of control samples from healthy donors and cancer patients. Assay: immunoSEQ multiplex PCR; the TCRdb copy retains only in-frame clones and omits some. The sample consists of about 54,000 clones, around 96% of them appearing once. The sequenced sample consisted of blood. The receptors shown here come from a young woman in good health.

This chain links TRBV5-1 with TRBJ1-4; the D is unclear. There are 14 residues in the CDR3. Deletions cut 0 bases from V and 8 bases from J, with 11 bases between. Germline-derived CDR1 and CDR2 are SGHRS and YFSETQ. The CDR3 is CASSLVSRREKLFF. CDR3 sequence (DNA): TGCGCCAGCAGCTTGGTTTCGAGGAGGGAAAAACTGTTTTTT.

The rearrangement links TRBV5-1 to TRBJ1-6; the D gene is possibly TRBD1 (5 bases). The germline V and J ends were trimmed by 4 bases and 7 bases, with 18 bases remaining between them. Germline CDR1 reads SGHRS; CDR2 reads YFSETQ. The CDR3 sequence is 16 residues long. The CDR3 protein is CASSETDPPGNSPLHF. In DNA form, the CDR3 reads TGCGCCAGCAGCGAGACAGACCCTCCGGGGAATTCACCCCTCCACTTT. Full variable domain (remainder filled in from reference TRBV5-1 and TRBJ1-6): KAGVTQTPRYLIKTRGQQVTLSCSPISGHRSVSWYQQTPGQGLQFLFEYFSETQRNKGNFPGRFSGRQFSNSRSEMNVSTLELGDSALYLCASSETDPPGNSPLHFGNGTRLTVT.

The chain links TRBV5-6 to TRBJ2-5, with a tentative D call TRBD1 (5 bases). The V gene lost 1 base and the J gene lost 4 bases, with 17 bases spanning the gap. Germline V lookup: CDR1 SGHDT, CDR2 YYEEEE. The CDR3 covers 16 residues. The CDR3 is CASSLWGSSRGETQYF. The CDR3 coding sequence is TGTGCCAGCAGCTTGTGGGGCTCCTCAAGAGGAGAGACCCAGTACTTC.

The rearrangement links TRBV11-1 to TRBJ1-6; D not certain. Germline V gene sequence: CDR1 SGHAT, CDR2 FQDESV (reference sequence). The V end was cut by 3 bases, the J end by 10 bases, with 16 bases between. The CDR3 length is 15 residues. The CDR3 DNA sequence: TGTGCCAGCAGCTTGTTGGGCTGGTCAGGCTCACCCCTCCACTTT. Protein product: CASSLLGWSGSPLHF.

The V call is TRBV13, the J call TRBJ1-5; D is possibly TRBD1 (5 bases). CDR1 PRHDT and CDR2 FYEKMQ come from the germline V gene (reference sequence). This CDR3 comprises 17 residues. V was cut by 2 bases and J by 0 bases, with 14 bases left in between. The CDR3 here is CASSLRGPGGSNQPQHF. DNA for the CDR3: TGTGCCAGCAGCTTACGTGGCCCGGGGGGTAGCAATCAGCCCCAGCATTTT.